This passage covers 2 T cell receptor beta chains from one sample sequenced in a study of shared clonotypes between healthy human individuals. The data were produced by immunoSEQ multiplex PCR, yet TCRdb's version contains in-frame clones alone and is incomplete. This table has a few hundred thousand clones, 70% to 75% appearing once. Sample: memory CD4+ T cells sorted from blood. Described subset: CD45RA-negative fraction. Receptors were obtained from a man between 25 and 39 years old in good health.

A single count supports this clone. The V gene is TRBV18, the J gene TRBJ1-1; D is perhaps TRBD1 (5 bases). From germline, CDR1 is KGHSH and CDR2 LQKENI. The CDR3 totals 14 residues. Trimming pared 5 bases from V and 5 bases from J, leaving 15 bases between. The CDR3 reads CASSTNRGETEAFF. The CDR3 DNA reads TGTGCCAGCTCAACCAACCGGGGGGAGACTGAAGCTTTCTTT.

As regards this clone: The identical CDR3 is also encoded by other nucleotide sequences in the sample. The chain is built from TRBV12-5 and TRBJ1-5; no clear D gene. V lost 4 bases to trimming and J lost 2 bases, with 9 bases between them. The CDR3 is 14 residues long. Germline lookup yields CDR1 LGHNT and CDR2 FRNRAP. The CDR3 nucleotides are TGTGCTAGTGGTTCCGGGGAGGGCAATCAGCCCCAGCATTTT. Translated, it gives CASGSGEGNQPQHF.